These T cell receptor beta chains were read from a single sample in a study of blood T cell repertoires in COVID-19. Assay: immunoSEQ multiplex PCR; the TCRdb copy retains only in-frame clones and omits some. The data show about 290,000 clones, approximately 91% seen once. Input material: PBMCs or T cells enriched from blood (not recorded which). The receptor source for this set is a woman aged 40 to 50 who had recovered from COVID-19. Each CDR3 is given with its conserved first and last residue. A D gene is named only where the DNA matches it firmly. Not all rows give a size; the values are once, few, many and, for expanded clones, a class.

TRBJ2-1	.	TRBV7-9	.	TGTGCCAGCAGCTTAACGGGGGGCCATTACAATGAGCAGTTCTTC	CASSLTGGHYNEQFF
TRBJ2-2	.	TRBV5-6	TRBD1	TGTGCCAGCAGCTCTCCGGGACAGGGCCACACCGGGGAGCTGTTTTTT	CASSSPGQGHTGELFF
TRBJ1-3	.	TRBV3-1/TRBV3-2	TRBD1	TGTGCCAGCAGCCTACGAGACAGGGCTGGAAACACCATATATTTT	CASSLRDRAGNTIYF
TRBJ1-2	.	TRBV6-1	.	TGTGCCAGCAGTGAGATTGTGCCAGGGGCCTTCTACACCTTC	CASSEIVPGAFYTF
TRBJ1-4	.	TRBV7-9	TRBD1	TGTGCCAGCAGCGGGGACAGGGAGGGAACTAATGAAAAACTGTTTTTT	CASSGDREGTNEKLFF
TRBJ1-2	.	TRBV6-1	.	TGTGCCAGCAGTGAAAGGAACAGGGAGATCTCTGGCTACACCTTC	CASSERNREISGYTF
TRBJ2-5	.	TRBV5-1	.	TGCGCCAGCAGCGGTCCGACAGGTCAAGAGACCCAGTACTTC	CASSGPTGQETQYF
TRBJ1-2	.	TRBV6-5	.	TGTGCCAGCAGTTACTCCCAGGGTGGCTACACCTTC	CASSYSQGGYTF
TRBJ1-3	once	TRBV21-1	.	TGTGCCAGCAGCAATTTCGCCTCAGCGAACTCTGGAAACACCATATATTTT	CASSNFASANSGNTIYF
TRBJ1-2	.	TRBV30	.	TGTGCCTCGAGGGCAGTCAACTATGGCTACACCTTC	CASRAVNYGYTF
TRBJ1-6	.	TRBV2	TRBD1	TGTGCCAGCAGCTCTGACAGGGGTGGCGATAATTCACCCCTCCACTTT	CASSSDRGGDNSPLHF
TRBJ1-1	.	TRBV5-8	TRBD1	TGTGCCAGCAGCTTTACCGGGACAGGGGTGGCTGAAGCTTTCTTT	CASSFTGTGVAEAFF
TRBJ1-2	.	TRBV27	TRBD1	TGTGCCAGCACCCTAAGATGGGACAGGGGATCCTATGGCTACACCTTC	CASTLRWDRGSYGYTF
TRBJ2-7	few	TRBV18	.	TGTGCCAGCTCACCTAAGACAGGTATCTCCTACGAGCAGTACTTC	CASSPKTGISYEQYF
TRBJ2-1	.	TRBV5-1	.	TGCGCCAGCAGCTTGGTACTAGCTAGTAATGAGCAGTTCTTC	CASSLVLASNEQFF
TRBJ2-5	.	TRBV10-3	TRBD2	TGTGCCAACCAGCGGGGGGCCCAAGAGACCCAGTACTTC	CANQRGAQETQYF
TRBJ2-1	.	TRBV9	TRBD2	TGTGCCAGCAGCGTAGGCCTAGCGGGAGGGCCCCCCTCCTACAATGAGCAGTTCTTC	CASSVGLAGGPPSYNEQFF
TRBJ1-4	once	TRBV18	.	TGTGCCAGCTCACCAGGGCGTGAAAAACTGTTTTTT	CASSPGREKLFF
TRBJ2-1	.	TRBV7-2	TRBD2	TGTGCCAGCAGCTTCGGACTAGCGGGAGTGGGTAATGAGCAGTTCTTC	CASSFGLAGVGNEQFF
TRBJ2-3	once	TRBV7-2	TRBD2	TGTGCCAGCAGCTTAGCTGGGACTAGCGGGAGGATCCTTCGGGGAGATACGCAGTATTTT	CASSLAGTSGRILRGDTQYF
TRBJ2-1	.	TRBV5-4	TRBD1	TGTGCCAGCAGTTCTAGCTCCCGGGACAGGGACTTCAATGAGCAGTTCTTC	CASSSSSRDRDFNEQFF
TRBJ1-6	.	TRBV30	TRBD1	TGTGCCTGGAGAGATACCGGGACAGGGGGTACTTCACCCCTCCACTTT	CAWRDTGTGGTSPLHF
TRBJ1-2	.	TRBV9	.	TGTGCCAGCAGCCCCGGACGTGGGGTCCGACAGAACTATGGCTACACCTTC	CASSPGRGVRQNYGYTF
TRBJ2-1	.	TRBV7-6	TRBD2	TGTGCCAGCAGCTTAGTTTGGGGGGGCTCCTACAATGAGCAGTTCTTC	CASSLVWGGSYNEQFF
TRBJ1-6	once	TRBV5-1	TRBD1	TGCGCCAGCAGCTCAACAGGGGCTTATGATTCACCCCTCCACTTT	CASSSTGAYDSPLHF
TRBJ2-7	.	TRBV5-6	.	TGTGCCAGCAGCTTGCGGGGGTACGAGCAGTACTTC	CASSLRGYEQYF
TRBJ2-2	.	TRBV5-1	.	TGCGCCAGCAGCCCCGGACTAATAACAAACACCGGGGAGCTGTTTTTT	CASSPGLITNTGELFF
TRBJ2-7	.	TRBV10-2	.	TGCGCCAGCAGGGGGGGGGCGGTCGGCCCCGAGCAGTACTTC	CASRGGAVGPEQYF
TRBJ1-1	.	TRBV6-5	TRBD1	TGTGCCAGCAGTTACGTAGGGACAGGGTGGACTGAAGCTTTCTTT	CASSYVGTGWTEAFF
TRBJ1-6	.	TRBV6-6	TRBD1	TGTGCCAGCATCCCTGAGGGGGCGGGTAATTCACCCCTCCACTTT	CASIPEGAGNSPLHF
TRBJ2-5	.	TRBV7-2	.	TGTGCCAGCAGCCCGGGACTAGAGACCCAGTACTTC	CASSPGLETQYF
TRBJ1-3	.	TRBV7-2	.	TGTGCCAGCAGCTCAACAGGGCCCTACTCTGGAAACACCATATATTTT	CASSSTGPYSGNTIYF
TRBJ2-7	.	TRBV18	TRBD2	TGTGCCAGCTCACCTCCGGGACTAGCGGGATCCGAGCAGTACTTC	CASSPPGLAGSEQYF
TRBJ1-4	.	TRBV19	.	TGTGCCAGTAGTGGAAGGGGAGGGAATGAAAAACTGTTTTTT	CASSGRGGNEKLFF
TRBJ2-1	.	TRBV27	TRBD2	TGTGCCAGCAGTTTATCTCTAGCGGGAGCCTACAATGAGCAGTTCTTC	CASSLSLAGAYNEQFF
TRBJ1-1	.	TRBV27	TRBD1	TGTGCCAGCAGCCCCCGGGACAGGGGGAACACTGAAGCTTTCTTT	CASSPRDRGNTEAFF
TRBJ2-3	.	TRBV5-1	TRBD2	TGCGCCAGCAGTCATAGCGGGACTAGCACAGATACGCAGTATTTT	CASSHSGTSTDTQYF
TRBJ2-2	.	TRBV6-1	TRBD1	TGTGCCAGCAGTGCAGGATTTACAGGGGGCGCGAACACCGGGGAGCTGTTTTTT	CASSAGFTGGANTGELFF
TRBJ1-1	.	TRBV19	.	TGTGCCAGTAGGACGGGACAAAGAGGCTACACTGAAGCTTTCTTT	CASRTGQRGYTEAFF
TRBJ2-3	.	TRBV9	TRBD2	TGTGCCAGCAGCGTCACTGGACTAGCGGGGTCAGATACGCAGTATTTT	CASSVTGLAGSDTQYF
TRBJ2-7	.	TRBV20-1	.	TGCAGTGGTCAGTCGACCTACGAGCAGTACTTC	CSGQSTYEQYF
TRBJ1-1	.	TRBV11-2	TRBD1	TGTGCCAGCAGCTCCTACACAGGGGGCACTGAAGCTTTCTTT	CASSSYTGGTEAFF
TRBJ1-1	once	TRBV5-5	.	TGTGCCAGCAGCTTGATAACTCACACTGAAGCTTTCTTT	CASSLITHTEAFF
TRBJ2-5	.	TRBV7-2	TRBD2	TGTGCCAGCAGCATTACCGGGACTAGCGGCGAGGAGACCCAGTACTTC	CASSITGTSGEETQYF
TRBJ1-2	.	TRBV20-1	.	TGCAGAGCAGGGTTCGTCTATGGCTACACCTTC	CRAGFVYGYTF
TRBJ1-6	.	TRBV15	.	TGTGCCACCAGCAGAGATAGTAGTAATTCACCCCTCCACTTT	CATSRDSSNSPLHF
TRBJ2-6	.	TRBV19	.	TGTGCCAGTACCAAGGGGGACACCTCTGGGGCCAACGTCCTGACTTTC	CASTKGDTSGANVLTF
TRBJ1-6	.	TRBV5-1	.	TGCGCCAGCAGCTTGGCCGGGGGACCGAATAATTCACCCCTCCACTTT	CASSLAGGPNNSPLHF
TRBJ2-7	.	TRBV7-2	.	TGTGCCAGCGAGTCGGCCTACGAGCAGTACTTC	CASESAYEQYF
TRBJ1-3	.	TRBV6-5	.	TGTGCCAGCTGTCAGACATCTGGAAACACCATATATTTT	CASCQTSGNTIYF
TRBJ1-1	.	TRBV6-5	.	TGTGCCAGCAGCCCAGCAGGGTTTGAAGCTTTCTTT	CASSPAGFEAFF
TRBJ1-2	.	TRBV6-4	.	TGTGCCAGCAGTGACCCAGAGCGGTATCCTAACTATGGCTACACCTTC	CASSDPERYPNYGYTF
TRBJ1-2	.	TRBV9	.	TGTGCCAGCAGCCCCCCTGGGGGGTGGAGCTATGGCTACACCTTC	CASSPPGGWSYGYTF
TRBJ1-2	.	TRBV19	TRBD1	TGTGCCAGTAGTATTTCGACAGGGCCCACCCCCACCTTC	CASSISTGPTPTF